The clone carrying this T cell receptor beta chain was counted many times. This entry is derived from a study of T cells after posttransplantation cyclophosphamide. Data came from immunoSEQ multiplex PCR; TCRdb stores just in-frame clones and leaves some out. The repertoire shows approximately 30,000 clones, none seen only once; the top ten take 6.5% to 7%. V was trimmed by 2 bases and J by 4 bases, leaving 25 bases between them. Germline CDR1 reads SGHTS; CDR2 reads YDEGEE. This CDR3 has 19 residues. The material sequenced was PBMCs. The rearrangement links TRBV5-8 to TRBJ1-5, with D hard to call. This TCR was recovered from a woman between 50 and 59 years old in good health and a related stem cell transplant donor. In nucleotides, the CDR3 is TGTGCCAGCAGCTTTGGGCAGGCTCACTCCTTATATTTTAATCAGCCCCAGCATTTT. Residues: CASSFGQAHSLYFNQPQHF.